Each of the 21 T cell receptor beta chains below was sequenced from the same sample in a study of PD-L1 blockade in urothelial cancer. Data came from immunoSEQ multiplex PCR; TCRdb stores just in-frame clones and leaves some out. The sample shows 35,000 to 50,000 clones, around 84% of them seen only once. The sample in question was PBMCs, obtained around atezolizumab (anti-PD-L1) treatment. These receptors were taken from a man between 65 and 85 years old with urothelial cancer.

The chain links TRBV5-6 to TRBJ2-1, with TRBD1 identical over 7 bases. The germline gives CDR1 SGHDT, CDR2 YYEEEE. The CDR3 has 15 residues. Losses at the gene ends were 2 bases for V and 3 bases for J; bases not matched to a gene: 5. For the CDR3, the DNA is TGTGCCAGCAGCTTACTCGGGACAGACTACAATGAGCAGTTCTTC. Amino acid sequence: CASSLLGTDYNEQFF.

This chain joins TRBV4-3 and TRBJ2-1; 8 bases line up with TRBD2. CDR1 and CDR2 (germline): LGHNA, YSLEER. The V and J ends lost 1 base and 9 bases, in that order; junction bases with no gene match: 8. The CDR3 totals 15 residues. CDR3 amino acids: CASSQVATSDREQFF. Here the CDR3 DNA reads TGCGCCAGCAGCCAAGTGGCGACTAGCGATCGTGAGCAGTTCTTC.

As concerns this clone: Other DNA variants within this sample encode the same CDR3. The chain is built from TRBV4-2 and TRBJ2-3, with 14 bases that match TRBD2. The V gene's germline CDR1 is LGHNA and CDR2 YNFKEQ. This CDR3 has 16 residues. V was pared by 0 bases and J by 5 bases, with 1 base of the junction left unmatched. The CDR3 sequence: CASSQDGLAGGDTQYF. The CDR3 nucleotides are TGTGCCAGCAGCCAAGATGGACTAGCGGGAGGAGATACGCAGTATTTT.

The V call is TRBV6-1, the J call TRBJ1-2; the match to TRBD1 covers 9 bases. The germline V gene encodes CDR1 MNHNS and CDR2 SASEGT. This CDR3 is built from 14 residues. V lost 4 bases, J lost 1 base, and 1 base stayed unmatched. CDR3 region: CASSGGQGNYGYTF. Here the CDR3 DNA reads TGTGCCAGCAGTGGGGGACAGGGTAACTATGGCTACACCTTC.

CDR3: CASSWAGDSYEQYF. CDR3 DNA sequence: TGCGCCAGCAGCTGGGCGGGAGACTCCTACGAGCAGTACTTC. The chain has TRBV5-1 and TRBJ2-7; 7 bases fit TRBD2. CDR3 size: 14 residues. Unmatched junction bases numbered 3, after V lost 3 bases and J lost 0 bases. CDR1 is SGHRS, CDR2 YFSETQ, per germline.

This rearrangement joins TRBV21-1 to TRBJ2-7; the table's D call of TRBD2 was not tested on the DNA. TRBV21-1 is marked as a pseudogene. The CDR3 has 15 residues. The CDR3 sequence: CASSRETVLSYEQYF. The CDR3 nucleotides read TGTGCCAGCTCCCGGGAGACGGTCCTTTCCTACGAGCAGTACTTC.

V and J are TRBV6-4 and TRBJ2-1; TRBD2 aligns across 12 bases. V was pared by 3 bases and J by 0 bases, with 9 bases of the junction left unmatched. This CDR3 has 19 residues. Germline V gene data show CDR1 as MRHNA and CDR2 as SNTAGT. The CDR3: CASSERGLAGQGSYNEQFF. The CDR3, as DNA: TGTGCCAGCAGTGAAAGAGGACTAGCGGGACAAGGCTCCTACAATGAGCAGTTCTTC.

The chain couples TRBV2 to TRBJ1-4; D unclear. The V end lost 7 bases, the J end lost 7 bases, and 16 bases lay between the germline ends. The CDR3 has 14 amino acids. Germline V lookup: CDR1 SNHLY, CDR2 FYNNEI. CDR3 DNA sequence: TGTGCCAGCACTGAGGGTGGAGGGATTGAAAAACTGTTTTTT. This gives the protein CASTEGGGIEKLFF.

This chain uses TRBV7-2 with TRBJ2-7, with D maybe TRBD1 (5 bases). The germline V gene encodes CDR1 SGHTA and CDR2 FQGNSA. This CDR3 comprises 15 residues. Trimming pared 0 bases from V and 0 bases from J, leaving 9 bases between. The CDR3 bases are TGTGCCAGCAGCTTAGCGGGGCTTAGCTCCTACGAGCAGTACTTC. The encoded protein is CASSLAGLSSYEQYF.

The J gene is TRBJ2-7, the V gene TRBV5-1, with D maybe TRBD1 (5 bases). The germline V gene encodes CDR1 SGHRS and CDR2 YFSETQ. CDR3 length: 14 amino acids. V shed 6 bases and J shed 5 bases, with 18 bases lying between them. CDR3 coding DNA: TGCGCCAGCACCCTAGGGCAGGGCATCAACGAGCAGTACTTC. Its translation: CASTLGQGINEQYF. The variable domain in full, with the rest retrieved from reference TRBV5-1 and TRBJ2-7, is KAGVTQTPRYLIKTRGQQVTLSCSPISGHRSVSWYQQTPGQGLQFLFEYFSETQRNKGNFPGRFSGRQFSNSRSEMNVSTLELGDSALYLCASTLGQGINEQYFGPGTRLTVT.

This clone was picked up a small number of times. The chain recombines TRBV15 with TRBJ1-2; TRBD1 matches 7 bases. There are 13 residues in the CDR3. CDR1 LNHNV and CDR2 YYDKDF come from the germline V gene (reference sequence). Germline trimming cut 5 bases from V and 2 bases from J; bases unmatched to any gene: 2. The CDR3: CATSLQGNYGYTF. CDR3 nucleotide sequence: TGTGCCACCAGCCTACAGGGGAACTATGGCTACACCTTC.

The chain uses TRBV12-5 and TRBJ2-1; 7 bases match TRBD2. The CDR3 spans 19 residues. CDR1 LGHNT and CDR2 FRNRAP come from the germline V gene. The trim removed 0 bases at V and 4 bases at J, leaving 15 bases unmatched. CDR3 sequence reads: CASGLVRNLRRERYNEQFF. The DNA of the CDR3 is TGTGCTAGTGGTTTGGTACGCAACCTTAGGCGGGAGAGGTACAATGAGCAGTTCTTC.

The CDR3 is CASSLPSGLGTDTQYF. DNA for the CDR3: TGTGCCAGCAGCTTGCCTAGCGGCCTTGGCACAGATACGCAGTATTTT. The V and J genes are TRBV13 and TRBJ2-3; 7 bases map to TRBD2. The germline gives CDR1 PRHDT, CDR2 FYEKMQ (reference sequence). This CDR3 has 16 amino acids. Trimming at V came to 3 bases and at J to 1 base, leaving 7 bases not matched to a gene. The whole variable domain, filled in from reference TRBV13 and TRBJ2-3, reads AAGVIQSPRHLIKEKRETATLKCYPIPRHDTVYWYQQGPGQDPQFLISFYEKMQSDKGSIPDRFSAQQFSDYHSELNMSSLELGDSALYFCASSLPSGLGTDTQYFGPGTRLTVL.

The CDR3 loop reads CASSAGGGVGYTF. The CDR3 nucleotides are TGTGCCAGCAGCGCCGGGGGAGGGGTCGGCTACACCTTC. The V call is TRBV7-9, the J call TRBJ1-2; TRBD1 might be the D (5 bases). CDR3 size: 13 residues. CDR1 and CDR2 (germline): SEHNR, FQNEAQ (reference sequence). The ends were cut back, 5 bases at V and 8 bases at J, with 15 bases in the middle.

The chain combines TRBV27 with TRBJ2-6; D remains unclear. The germline V gene has CDR1 MNHEY and CDR2 SMNVEV (reference sequence). This CDR3 contains 14 residues. Trimming removed 5 bases at V and 0 bases at J, with 5 bases between. CDR3 sequence reads: CASSASSGANVLTF. In DNA, the CDR3 is TGTGCCAGCAGTGCCAGCTCTGGGGCCAACGTCCTGACTTTC.

The chain employs TRBV11-1 and TRBJ2-1; a weak D match, TRBD2 (6 bases). The CDR3 is made up of 14 amino acids. Germline values: CDR1 SGHAT, CDR2 FQDESV (reference sequence). Trimming stripped 4 bases from V and 6 bases from J, with 13 bases between. The CDR3 DNA follows: TGTGCCAGCAGCTCCGCGGGGAACCGCAATGAGCAGTTCTTC. Encoded protein: CASSSAGNRNEQFF.

CDR3 nucleotide sequence: TGCGCCAGCAGCCAATATCAGGGGGCGCTTGGGGAGACCCAGTACTTC. Residues: CASSQYQGALGETQYF. This sequence joins TRBV4-3 and TRBJ2-5; 8 bases line up with TRBD1. Per germline, CDR1 LGHNA and CDR2 YSLEER. This CDR3 is built from 16 residues. The junction had 10 bases not matched to a gene; V was cut back by 2 bases and J by 5 bases.

V usage is TRBV28 and J usage is TRBJ2-3; 9 bases are a match to TRBD1. J was trimmed by 3 bases and V by 6 bases; bases with no gene match: 10. The CDR3 length is 16 residues. CDR1 is MDHEN, CDR2 SYDVKM, per germline. The CDR3 loop reads CASRPTGQGITDTQYF. In DNA, the CDR3 is TGTGCCAGCAGGCCGACGGGACAGGGTATAACAGATACGCAGTATTTT. Drawing the rest from reference TRBV28 and TRBJ2-3, the complete variable domain is DVKVTQSSRYLVKRTGEKVFLECVQDMDHENMFWYRQDPGLGLRLIYFSYDVKMKEKGDIPEGYSVSREKKERFSLILESASTNQTSMYLCASRPTGQGITDTQYFGPGTRLTVL.

This clone has a single count. The rearrangement uses TRBV5-1 and TRBJ2-7; D might be TRBD1 (5 bases). Deletions cut 0 bases from V and 4 bases from J, with 8 bases between. The CDR3 is 13 residues long. Germline loops: CDR1 SGHRS, CDR2 YFSETQ. The CDR3 loop reads CASSLEGQYEQYF. CDR3 bases: TGCGCCAGCAGCTTGGAGGGGCAGTACGAGCAGTACTTC.

The gene calls are TRBV9 and TRBJ2-2; 8 bases align to TRBD1. Per the germline V gene, CDR1 is SGDLS and CDR2 is YYNGEE. The CDR3 consists of 14 residues. The trim removed 3 bases at V and 4 bases at J, leaving 2 bases unmatched. The CDR3 DNA reads as TGTGCCAGCAGCGAGGACAGGGCCACCGGGGAGCTGTTTTTT. This encodes CASSEDRATGELFF. The full variable domain, completed using reference TRBV9 and TRBJ2-2, is DSGVTQTPKHLITATGQRVTLRCSPRSGDLSVYWYQQSLDQGLQFLIQYYNGEERAKGNILERFSAQQFPDLHSELNLSSLELGDSALYFCASSEDRATGELFFGEGSRLTVL.

A few counts support this clone. The J gene is TRBJ1-3, the V gene TRBV5-5; perhaps TRBD1 as D (6 bases). CDR3 length: 15 amino acids. Germline CDR1 reads SGHKS; CDR2 reads YYEKEE (reference sequence). Between the trimmed V and J ends, which lost 4 bases and 0 bases, there was a span of 11 bases. As DNA, the CDR3 is TGTGCCAGCAGCGGGACATTTGTCTCTGGAAACACCATATATTTT. Encoded protein: CASSGTFVSGNTIYF.